This T cell receptor beta chain emerged from a study of shared clonotypes between healthy human individuals. The assay was immunoSEQ multiplex PCR, and TCRdb's table has in-frame clones only and misses some. The sample yields 520,000 or so clones, around 79% seen once. Germline V gene lookup returns CDR1 SGDLS and CDR2 YYNGEE. The CDR3 is 19 amino acids. The trim removed 2 bases at V and 0 bases at J, leaving 10 bases unmatched. The sequenced sample consisted of PBMCs. This TCR was sampled from a woman aged 40 to 55 in good health. Some clones in this sample may be carry-over from other donors' samples. The J gene is TRBJ2-1, the V gene TRBV9; 11 nucleotides agree with TRBD2. The CDR3 loop reads CASSVGLAGGIGSYNEQFF. CDR3 sequence (DNA): TGTGCCAGCAGCGTGGGCCTAGCGGGAGGTATTGGCTCCTACAATGAGCAGTTCTTC.